These T cell receptor beta chains were read from a single sample in a study of blood T cells in healthy people across ages. MiXCR, run by TCRdb on the 5' RACE reads, gives a single entry per CDR3 protein. The table lists about 640,000 distinct CDR3 sequences, about 53% of them singletons. Sequencing used blood. The receptor set was obtained from a man in his 60s in good health. Both conserved end residues are part of each CDR3. A D gene is named only where the DNA matches it firmly. Part of the rows lack a size; the others show once, few, many or a class for expanded clones.

CDR3	DNA	D	J	size	V
CSAQRESTEAFF	TGCAGTGCCCAACGGGAGTCCACTGAAGCTTTCTTT	-	TRBJ1-1	-	TRBV20-1
CAITEGRGLNTDTQYF	TGTGCCATCACCGAGGGGCGGGGCCTGAACACAGATACGCAGTATTTT	-	TRBJ2-3	-	TRBV10-3
CASSPRQGAYNEQFF	TGTGCCAGCAGCCCTCGACAGGGGGCCTACAATGAGCAGTTCTTC	TRBD1	TRBJ2-1	-	TRBV4-2
CASSYSGGRRGNQPQHF	TGTGCCAGCAGTTACTCCGGGGGGCGCAGGGGGAATCAGCCCCAGCATTTT	TRBD1	TRBJ1-5	-	TRBV6-6
CASSLIPNYGYTF	TGTGCCAGCAGTTTAATTCCTAACTATGGCTACACCTTC	-	TRBJ1-2	-	TRBV27
CATSDSRAVNIQYF	TGTGCCACCAGTGATTCAAGGGCCGTAAACATTCAGTACTTC	-	TRBJ2-4	-	TRBV24-1
CSAPFWASNYGYTF	TGCAGTGCCCCATTTTGGGCCTCTAACTATGGCTACACCTTC	-	TRBJ1-2	-	TRBV20-1
CSVIRLSADTQYF	TGCAGCGTGATTAGACTAAGCGCAGATACGCAGTATTTT	-	TRBJ2-3	-	TRBV29-1
CASSQESPPSPLHF	TGTGCCAGCAGCCAAGAATCGCCACCGTCACCCCTCCACTTT	-	TRBJ1-6	few	TRBV4-2
CASTPGVDYGYTF	TGTGCCAGCACCCCAGGAGTGGACTATGGCTACACCTTC	-	TRBJ1-2	-	TRBV28
CASSLEAGFGETQYF	TGTGCCAGCAGCCTCGAGGCGGGGTTCGGGGAGACCCAGTACTTC	-	TRBJ2-5	few	TRBV7-2
CASSDGGTIYEQYF	TGCGCCAGCAGTGACGGGGGTACAATCTACGAGCAGTACTTC	-	TRBJ2-7	-	TRBV10-1
CASSSGVGGYNEQYF	TGTGCCAGCAGCTCAGGAGTAGGGGGCTACAATGAGCAGTACTTC	TRBD1	TRBJ2-7	-	TRBV7-2
CASSQDYNLNYGYTF	TGTGCCAGCAGCCAAGATTACAATCTAAACTATGGCTACACCTTC	-	TRBJ1-2	-	TRBV4-2
CATSRDEGAVGANVLTF	TGTGCCACCAGCAGAGATGAGGGGGCGGTTGGGGCCAACGTCCTGACTTTC	TRBD1	TRBJ2-6	many	TRBV15
CAISGGGRQGAPYGYTF	TGTGCCATCAGTGGAGGTGGAAGACAGGGGGCACCTTATGGCTACACCTTC	TRBD1	TRBJ1-2	-	TRBV10-3
CASRSGQGSSTDTQYF	TGCGCCAGCAGATCAGGACAGGGCTCCTCCACAGATACGCAGTATTTT	TRBD1	TRBJ2-3	-	TRBV5-1
CSVAPRLAGEETQYF	TGCAGCGTTGCCCCTCGGCTAGCGGGGGAAGAGACCCAGTACTTC	TRBD2	TRBJ2-5	few	TRBV29-1
CSAIISGEQFF	TGCAGTGCTATCATCTCGGGTGAGCAGTTCTTC	-	TRBJ2-1	-	TRBV20-1
CASSLVLRGIHEQYF	TGTGCCAGCAGCTTAGTTTTGCGGGGAATCCACGAGCAGTACTTC	-	TRBJ2-7	-	TRBV11-2
CASSSGGARRNEQFF	TGTGCCAGCAGTTCCGGGGGGGCCAGGAGGAATGAGCAGTTCTTC	TRBD2	TRBJ2-1	-	TRBV6-5
CASSLVGVESYGYTF	TGCGCCAGCAGCTTGGTAGGGGTAGAGTCCTATGGCTACACCTTC	-	TRBJ1-2	-	TRBV5-1
CASSLGLRAGTQYF	TGTGCCAGCAGTCTCGGCCTGAGAGCAGGTACGCAGTATTTT	-	TRBJ2-3	-	TRBV12-3/TRBV12-4
CSGHDRNQETQYF	TGCAGCGGGCACGACAGGAATCAAGAGACCCAGTACTTC	-	TRBJ2-5	few	TRBV29-1
CASSSDAFETQYF	TGTGCCAGCAGTTCGGACGCTTTCGAGACCCAGTACTTC	-	TRBJ2-5	-	TRBV28
CASAITGTGRDTQYF	TGCGCCAGCGCGATAACCGGGACAGGGAGGGATACGCAGTATTTT	TRBD1	TRBJ2-3	-	TRBV5-1
CSAQLAGGPNIQYF	TGCAGTGCTCAACTAGCGGGGGGGCCAAACATTCAGTACTTC	TRBD2	TRBJ2-4	-	TRBV20-1
CAGSPRTALPPYEQYF	TGTGCCGGCAGCCCTCGGACAGCCCTCCCCCCCTACGAGCAGTACTTC	-	TRBJ2-7	-	TRBV9
CASSLGGTGSYGYTF	TGTGCCAGCAGTTTAGGGGGGACAGGCTCCTATGGCTACACCTTC	TRBD1	TRBJ1-2	-	TRBV12-3/TRBV12-4
CSGRRQAGGEAFF	TGCAGCGGAAGGAGACAGGCCGGAGGTGAAGCTTTCTTT	-	TRBJ1-1	-	TRBV29-1
CASSYSDRGPDTQYF	TGTGCCAGCAGTTACTCGGACAGGGGACCAGATACGCAGTATTTT	TRBD1	TRBJ2-3	-	TRBV6-5
CASSLTQVNTEAFF	TGCGCCAGCAGCTTGACACAGGTGAACACTGAAGCTTTCTTT	-	TRBJ1-1	once	TRBV5-1
CASPSGGSPYEQYF	TGTGCCAGCCCGTCTGGAGGGTCCCCCTACGAGCAGTACTTC	-	TRBJ2-7	-	TRBV2
CATSDLPSTDTQYF	TGTGCCACCAGTGATTTGCCTAGCACAGATACGCAGTATTTT	-	TRBJ2-3	-	TRBV24-1
CSARIGVQETQYF	TGCAGTGCTAGAATCGGGGTCCAAGAGACCCAGTACTTC	-	TRBJ2-5	once	TRBV20-1
CSARAFRGTSRTDTQYF	TGCAGTGCTAGGGCTTTCAGGGGGACTAGCCGCACAGATACGCAGTATTTT	TRBD2	TRBJ2-3	-	TRBV20-1
CASSLAPGQVNTEAFF	TGTGCCAGCAGCTTGGCCCCGGGACAGGTGAACACTGAAGCTTTCTTT	TRBD1	TRBJ1-1	-	TRBV7-9
CASGASGASTDTQYF	TGTGCAAGCGGGGCTAGCGGGGCGAGCACAGATACGCAGTATTTT	TRBD2	TRBJ2-3	-	TRBV9
CASSRTGGDPTDTQYF	TGTGCCAGCAGCCGGACGGGGGGGGACCCAACAGATACGCAGTATTTT	TRBD2	TRBJ2-3	-	TRBV11-3
CSARLAPDNTGELFF	TGCAGTGCTAGACTGGCTCCCGACAACACCGGGGAGCTGTTTTTT	-	TRBJ2-2	few	TRBV20-1
CASSLSRVSYEQYF	TGTGCCAGCAGCTTATCCAGGGTCTCCTACGAGCAGTACTTC	-	TRBJ2-7	-	TRBV7-8
CAWSGRANTGELFF	TGTGCCTGGAGTGGACGGGCGAATACCGGGGAGCTGTTTTTT	-	TRBJ2-2	-	TRBV30
CASSPLATHNEQFF	TGTGCCAGCAGTCCGCTGGCCACCCACAATGAGCAGTTCTTC	-	TRBJ2-1	-	TRBV3-1